This TCR beta chain was observed in a study of cytomegalovirus exposure and HLA in healthy donors. About the study: T cells numbering about 179 million yielded some 100 million unique TCR beta sequences in an earlier analysis. Study outcomes and limitations: Presence/absence analyses took donor sequencing depth as roughly uniform. An analysis was carried out at a later point. It showed that HLA-associated TCR beta chains were more clonally expanded than equally common non-associated chains. Productive rates of about 90% or about 30% were seen for most TCR beta V segments in an earlier analysis.

This clone has more than one count but fewer than ten. The antigen is undetermined. The PCR contained 60 Vbeta and 13 Jbeta primers. Libraries were prepared by immunoSEQ multiplex PCR; TCRdb keeps only in-frame clonotypes and omits some of them. The sample lists fewer than 110,000 clones, about 74% occurring once. This CDR3 comprises 15 residues. V shed 0 bases, J shed 5 bases, and the junction held 5 bases outside the gene matches. Germline V gene sequence: CDR1 SGHRS, CDR2 YFSETQ. The receptor was derived from a woman aged 40 to 55 in good health and CMV-seropositive. The specimen sequenced was PBMCs. The genes are TRBV5-1 and TRBJ1-2, with 9 bases matching TRBD1. The CDR3 region is CASSLAPGQGYGYTF. CDR3 nucleotides: TGCGCCAGCAGCTTGGCCCCGGGACAGGGATATGGCTACACCTTC.